The 29 T cell receptor beta chains reported below all come from one sample, sequenced in a study of CD8+CD57+ T cells in acquired aplastic anemia. TCR beta VDJ and CDR3 were profiled, and genomic DNA was the template. TCRdb re-called the reads through MiXCR, storing one row per CDR3 protein. This sample carries 40,000 to 45,000 distinct CDR3 sequences, about 70% of them seen once, and the ten largest clones take around a quarter. The sample comprised sorted CD4+, CD8+, or CD8+CD57+ T cells (not recorded which) from PBMCs. The receptors shown here come from a human donor in good health, serving as a control.

This sequence joins TRBV10-2 and TRBJ1-6; TRBD1 agrees at 10 bases. The CDR3 extends over 14 amino acids. After removal of 7 bases from V and 10 bases from J, the junction contained 7 bases not matched to a gene. The germline V gene has CDR1 WSHSY and CDR2 SAAADI. This chain's CDR3 is CASNAGTGVSPLHF. CDR3 sequence (DNA): TGCGCCAGCAACGCCGGGACAGGGGTCTCACCCCTCCACTTT.

This clonotype came up many times. V and J are TRBV5-4 and TRBJ1-4, with TRBD1 as a possible D gene (5 bases). The CDR3 has 15 residues. The V end was cut by 3 bases, the J end by 2 bases, with 11 bases between. The germline V gene encodes CDR1 SGHNT and CDR2 YYREEE (reference sequence). CDR3 amino acids: CASSSRPGTNEKLFF. The CDR3 region has the DNA TGTGCCAGCAGCTCACGGCCAGGGACTAATGAAAAACTGTTTTTT.

This clonotype was counted between two and nine times. The V call is TRBV7-2, the J call TRBJ1-2; D is ambiguous. CDR1 is SGHTA and CDR2 is FQGNSA in the germline V gene. The CDR3 loop spans 12 amino acids. Trimming cost V 0 bases and J 4 bases, with 3 bases left between them. The CDR3 here is CASSLATYGYTF. For the CDR3, the DNA is TGTGCCAGCAGCTTAGCGACCTATGGCTACACCTTC.

This rearrangement joins TRBV15 to TRBJ1-2, with a weak D call TRBD1 (5 bases). V shed 0 bases and J shed 4 bases, with 9 bases lying between them. Germline V gene sequence: CDR1 LNHNV, CDR2 YYDKDF (reference sequence). This CDR3 contains 14 residues. CDR3 nucleotide sequence: TGTGCCACCAGCAGAGATGGGGGGTTCTATGGCTACACCTTC. This translates into CATSRDGGFYGYTF. Variable domain in full (rest from reference TRBV15 and TRBJ1-2): DAMVIQNPRYQVTQFGKPVTLSCSQTLNHNVMYWYQQKSSQAPKLLFHYYDKDFNNEADTPDNFQSRRPNTSFCFLDIRSPGLGDTAMYLCATSRDGGFYGYTFGSGTRLTVV.

In its sample, this clonotype was seen once. Germline is not matched at one junction end, which may reflect a read error. The gene calls are TRBV7-9 and TRBJ1-2; D uncertain. Looked up from germline, CDR1 is SEHNR and CDR2 is FQNEAQ (reference sequence). The CDR3 is 15 amino acids. CDR3 sequence reads: CASSGIEIINYGCTF. The CDR3 nucleotides are TGTGCCAGCAGCGGGATTGAAATTATTAACTATGGCTGCACCTTC.

This clonotype was picked up many times. J is TRBJ1-5 and V is TRBV12-3 or TRBV12-4, with 7 nucleotides matching TRBD1. With 7 bases clipped from V and 0 bases from J, the junction kept 6 bases outside the gene matches. The CDR3 runs to 15 residues. CDR3 DNA sequence: TGTGCCAGCACTCAGGGACAGCTTAGCAATCAGCCCCAGCATTTT. This gives the protein CASTQGQLSNQPQHF.

The chain recombines TRBV2 with TRBJ2-7; D tentatively reads TRBD1 or TRBD2 (5 bases each). V was pared by 2 bases and J by 0 bases, with 14 bases between. Germline CDR1 is SNHLY and CDR2 is FYNNEI. The CDR3 is 16 residues long. The DNA of the CDR3 is TGTGCCAGCAGTGAAATTTTTGGGGGAAGCTCCTACGAGCAGTACTTC. It specifies CASSEIFGGSSYEQYF.

The CDR3 nucleotides are TGTGCCAGCAGCCCCATTGTGGACAGGCACTCCTACGAGCAGTACTTC. Translation gives CASSPIVDRHSYEQYF. The V call is TRBV6-2 or TRBV6-3, the J call TRBJ2-7; 7 bases align to TRBD1. This CDR3 spans 16 amino acids. V trimming: 6 bases; J trimming: 0 bases; junction bases outside the gene matches: 11. The germline gives CDR1 MNHEY, CDR2 SVGEGT.

The chain carries TRBV25-1 and TRBJ2-7, with D uncertain. The germline gives CDR1 MGHDK, CDR2 SYGVNS. Trimming left V 6 bases short and J 2 bases short, with 14 bases between. CDR3 length equals 14 residues. CDR3 sequence reads: CASSPVVQAYEQYF. The CDR3 DNA follows: TGTGCCAGCAGCCCCGTTGTGCAAGCCTACGAGCAGTACTTC.

This clonotype has ten or more counts. The rearrangement links TRBV12-3 or TRBV12-4 to TRBJ2-5; 8 bases are shared with TRBD2. The CDR3 covers 16 residues. The V segment lost 2 bases and the J segment 2 bases; nucleotides outside the gene matches: 7. The CDR3 protein is CASSLTNGGEQETQYF. DNA of the CDR3: TGTGCCAGCAGTTTAACAAACGGGGGGGAACAAGAGACCCAGTACTTC.

About this clonotype: At one end the junction does not follow the germline gene, possibly because of a read error. This chain joins TRBV25-1 and TRBJ2-3, with unresolved D. The CDR3 length is 11 residues. Germline lookup yields CDR1 MGHDK and CDR2 SYGVNS. CDR3 in DNA: TGTGCCAGCCTTGCCTCCAATGAGCAGCTCTTC. Residues: CASLASNEQLF. The full variable domain, its missing parts supplied by reference TRBV25-1 and TRBJ2-3, is EADIYQTPRYLVIGTGKKITLECSQTMGHDKMYWYQQDPGMELHLIHYSYGVNSTEKGDLSSESTVSRIRTEHFPLTLESARPSHTSQYLCASLASNEQLFGPGTRLTVL.

The chain recombines TRBV9 with TRBJ2-1; D gene unclear. Between the trimmed V and J ends, which lost 4 bases and 3 bases, there was a span of 14 bases. The CDR3 loop spans 15 amino acids. Per the germline V gene, CDR1 is SGDLS and CDR2 is YYNGEE. This chain's CDR3 is CASSSGGEFYNEQFF. The CDR3 region has the DNA TGTGCCAGCAGCTCTGGTGGGGAATTCTACAATGAGCAGTTCTTC.

This clonotype was detected a few times. J is TRBJ1-1 and V is TRBV20-1; a weak D match, TRBD1 (5 bases). V lost 6 bases and J lost 7, with 15 bases in between. The length of the CDR3 is 12 residues. Germline CDR1 and CDR2: DFQATT and SNEGSKA (reference sequence). The CDR3 bases are TGCAGTGCCCCCGGTGCAGGGATTGAAGCTTTCTTT. Encoded protein: CSAPGAGIEAFF.

The chain uses TRBV7-9 and TRBJ1-5, with D maybe TRBD1 (5 bases). The V end lost 7 bases, the J end lost 6 bases, and 10 bases lay between the germline ends. Germline CDR1 and CDR2: SEHNR and FQNEAQ (reference sequence). The CDR3 is made up of 12 amino acids. CDR3: CASTRVGQPQHF. Here the CDR3 DNA reads TGTGCCAGCACCAGGGTGGGTCAGCCCCAGCATTTT.

This clonotype was observed many times. The gene calls are TRBV7-8 and TRBJ2-7; maybe TRBD1 (5 bases). The CDR3 loop spans 17 amino acids. V was pared by 5 bases and J by 1 base, with 21 bases between. From germline, CDR1 is SGHVS and CDR2 FQNEAQ. The CDR3 loop reads CASSGALENLGSYEQYF. CDR3 bases: TGTGCCAGCAGCGGGGCACTCGAAAACCTAGGGTCCTACGAGCAGTACTTC.

The chain combines TRBV19 with TRBJ2-1; no firm D call. V shed 3 bases and J shed 3 bases, with 12 bases lying between them. The V gene's germline CDR1 is LNHDA and CDR2 SQIVND (reference sequence). The CDR3 runs 15 residues. CDR3 amino acids: CASSIGSGGYNEQFF. CDR3 nucleotides: TGTGCCAGTAGTATTGGGTCGGGTGGCTACAATGAGCAGTTCTTC.

The gene calls are TRBV19 and TRBJ1-4; tentative D call: TRBD1 (5 bases). Germline lookup yields CDR1 LNHDA and CDR2 SQIVND (reference sequence). The CDR3 length is 14 residues. Trimming took off 9 bases at V and 2 bases at J, with 13 bases between the two ends. The CDR3 nucleotides read TGTGCCAGCAGCGCGGGACGGACTAATGAAAAACTGTTTTTT. Translating it yields CASSAGRTNEKLFF.

This clonotype appeared a few times. The V call is TRBV19, the J call TRBJ2-1; no definite D call. In germline, CDR1 is LNHDA, CDR2 SQIVND (reference sequence). This CDR3 contains 13 residues. Trimming took off 3 bases at V and 4 bases at J, with 7 bases between the two ends. Here the CDR3 DNA reads TGTGCCAGTAGTATTACAGATTACAATGAGCAGTTCTTC. Translating it yields CASSITDYNEQFF. The full variable domain, with the rest looked up from reference TRBV19 and TRBJ2-1, is DGGITQSPKYLFRKEGQNVTLSCEQNLNHDAMYWYRQDPGQGLRLIYYSQIVNDFQKGDIAEGYSVSREKKESFPLTVTSAQKNPTAFYLCASSITDYNEQFFGPGTRLTVL.

This clonotype appeared once. V usage is TRBV2 and J usage is TRBJ2-1; 10 bases line up with TRBD2. Germline V CDR1 and CDR2: SNHLY, FYNNEI. The trim removed 4 bases at V and 12 bases at J, leaving 6 bases unmatched. This CDR3 region has 13 residues. The CDR3 DNA follows: TGTGCCAGCAGTGGTCTAGCGGGAGTTTCGCAGTTCTTC. Translation gives CASSGLAGVSQFF.

V and J are TRBV7-7 and TRBJ2-2, with D tentatively TRBD1 (6 bases). The ends were cut back, 1 base at V and 6 bases at J, with 15 bases in the middle. The germline CDR1 and CDR2 sequences are SSHAT and FNYEAQ (reference sequence). The CDR3 is 16 residues long. The CDR3 coding sequence is TGTGCCAGCAGCTTAGAAGGGGCAGGGGTTGCCGGGGAGCTGTTTTTT. Amino acids: CASSLEGAGVAGELFF.

This clonotype was counted a single time. This sequence joins TRBV15 and TRBJ2-7; 7 positions agree with TRBD1. There are 14 residues in the CDR3. Per germline, CDR1 LNHNV and CDR2 YYDKDF (reference sequence). V dropped 4 bases and J dropped 5; count of bases not matched to a gene: 8. The CDR3 loop is CATSNYRGAHEQYF. Here the CDR3 DNA reads TGTGCCACCAGCAACTACAGGGGCGCCCACGAGCAGTACTTC.

This clonotype was seen only a few times. The chain combines TRBV25-1 with TRBJ2-7; D gene ambiguous. Per germline, CDR1 MGHDK and CDR2 SYGVNS. Trimming removed 3 bases from V and 0 bases from J, with 15 bases in between. The CDR3 is 16 amino acids. The CDR3, as DNA: TGTGCCAGCAGTGAGGTTACGGGCGGTAGCTCCTACGAGCAGTACTTC. This gives the protein CASSEVTGGSSYEQYF.

The chain links TRBV4-1 to TRBJ1-6; D may be TRBD1 (6 bases). Trimming cost V 2 bases and J 7 bases, with 9 bases left between them. The CDR3 contains 14 residues. Germline V CDR1 and CDR2: MGHRA, YSYEKL. CDR3 sequence: CASSQSQGNSPLHF. The DNA for the CDR3 is TGCGCCAGCAGCCAATCCCAGGGGAATTCACCCCTCCACTTT.

The rearrangement links TRBV7-9 to TRBJ1-2; TRBD1 agrees at 7 bases. This CDR3 region has 14 residues. V lost 5 bases to trimming and J lost 2 bases; unmatched junction nucleotides: 5. Germline lookup yields CDR1 SEHNR and CDR2 FQNEAQ (reference sequence). The CDR3 DNA is TGTGCCAGCAGCCCCCTGGGACAGAACTATGGCTACACCTTC. The encoded protein is CASSPLGQNYGYTF.

The genes are TRBV10-1 and TRBJ1-1; possible D gene TRBD1, 5 bases. This CDR3 contains 14 residues. V was shortened by 0 bases and J by 3 bases, with 8 bases between the two germline ends. The germline V gene has CDR1 WNHNN and CDR2 SYGVQD (reference sequence). In DNA, the CDR3 is TGCGCCAGCAGTGAGTCGGCAGGGTACACTGAAGCTTTCTTT. Translation: CASSESAGYTEAFF.

This clonotype was counted a few times. The rearrangement uses TRBV10-3 and TRBJ2-7; TRBD1 matches at 10 bases. The trim removed 6 bases at V and 0 bases at J, leaving 5 bases unmatched. The germline CDR1 and CDR2 sequences are ENHRY and SYGVKD. The CDR3 extends over 15 amino acids. Written as DNA, the CDR3 is TGTGCCATCAGGGCCGGGACAGGGGTCTCCTACGAGCAGTACTTC. Translation: CAIRAGTGVSYEQYF.

The chain is built from TRBV10-2 and TRBJ1-1, with TRBD1 as a possible D gene (5 bases). V dropped 3 bases and J dropped 7 bases, with 15 bases sitting between them. Germline V lookup: CDR1 WSHSY, CDR2 SAAADI. CDR3 length: 14 amino acids. CDR3 nucleotides: TGCGCCAGCAGTGACGAGGGGAGGTACGGTGAAGCTTTCTTT. Translated, it gives CASSDEGRYGEAFF.

The chain links TRBV15 to TRBJ2-3; TRBD2 aligns across 10 bases. The V gene's germline CDR1 is LNHNV and CDR2 YYDKDF (reference sequence). This CDR3 spans 15 amino acids. Unmatched junction bases numbered 7, after V lost 5 bases and J lost 5 bases. The CDR3: CATSLTSGDLDTQYF. DNA for the CDR3: TGTGCCACCAGCCTAACTAGCGGGGACTTAGATACGCAGTATTTT.

This clonotype showed up just a few times. This chain joins TRBV15 and TRBJ2-7; the D call may be TRBD1 or TRBD2 (5 bases each). Trimming took off 0 bases at V and 6 bases at J, with 15 bases between the two ends. Germline CDR1 is LNHNV and CDR2 is YYDKDF (reference sequence). The CDR3 has 15 amino acids. CDR3 region: CATSRDGRELREQYF. In nucleotides, the CDR3 is TGTGCCACCAGCAGAGATGGCAGGGAGCTGCGCGAGCAGTACTTC.